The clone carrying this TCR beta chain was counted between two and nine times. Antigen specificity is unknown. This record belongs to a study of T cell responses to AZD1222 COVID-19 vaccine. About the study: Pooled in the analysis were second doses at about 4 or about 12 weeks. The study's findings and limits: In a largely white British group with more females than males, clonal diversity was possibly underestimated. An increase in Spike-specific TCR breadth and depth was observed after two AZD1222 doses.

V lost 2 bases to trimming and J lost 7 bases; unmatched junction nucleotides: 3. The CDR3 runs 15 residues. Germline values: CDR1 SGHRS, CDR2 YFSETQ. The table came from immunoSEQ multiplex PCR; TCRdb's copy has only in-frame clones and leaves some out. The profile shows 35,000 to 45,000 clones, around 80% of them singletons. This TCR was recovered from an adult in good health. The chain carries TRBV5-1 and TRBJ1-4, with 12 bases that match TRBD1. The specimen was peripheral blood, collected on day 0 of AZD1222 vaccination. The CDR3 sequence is CASSFGTGGGEKLFF. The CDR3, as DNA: TGCGCCAGCAGCTTTGGGACAGGGGGCGGTGAAAAACTGTTTTTT.